A selection of T cell receptor beta chains follows, all from one sample in a study of control samples from healthy donors and cancer patients. Libraries were prepared by immunoSEQ multiplex PCR; TCRdb keeps only in-frame clonotypes and omits some of them. The table shows about 44,000 clones, with 80% to 90% occurring only once. The specimen was PBMCs. Every receptor here comes from a woman aged 60 to 75 with lung cancer. CDR3s include the opening cysteine and the closing phenylalanine or tryptophan.

J gene | V gene | CDR3 protein
TRBJ2-7 | TRBV29-1 | CSVKRVGDYEQYF
TRBJ1-4 | TRBV12-5 | CASGLGQANNEKLFF
TRBJ1-4 | TRBV4-1 | CASSQASLDSYNEKLFF
TRBJ2-4 | TRBV28 | CASSRDRVAKNIQYF
TRBJ2-1 | TRBV19 | CASSSRQAYNEQFF
TRBJ2-7 | TRBV29-1 | CSVRDRFSYEQYF
TRBJ2-1 | TRBV3-1/TRBV3-2 | CASSLGLEQFF
TRBJ2-3 | TRBV6-4 | CASSGASGATDTQYF
TRBJ2-5 | TRBV28 | CASSSDPRRETQYF
TRBJ2-7 | TRBV6-6 | CASRRRGRGLYEQYF
TRBJ2-5 | TRBV6-5 | CASNVGEQETQYF
TRBJ1-3 | TRBV23-1 | CASSTRVSSGNTIYF